This TCR beta chain was obtained from a study of cytomegalovirus exposure and HLA in healthy donors. Regarding the study as a whole: Other equally common chains were less clonally expanded than HLA-associated TCR beta chains, a later analysis showed.

This CDR3 spans 14 amino acids. Germline-derived CDR1 and CDR2 are MDHEN and SYDVKM. Losses at the gene ends were 5 bases for V and 2 bases for J; bases not matched to a gene: 1. Despite likely unrecorded immune exposures, the donors were nominally healthy at the time of sampling. PCR used 60 Vbeta primers and 13 Jbeta primers. The method was immunoSEQ multiplex PCR; TCRdb's version includes in-frame clones alone and lacks a portion of them. The sample contains roughly 190,000 clones, less than 85% of which appear only once. This clone showed up just a few times. No antigen is known for it. V and J are TRBV28 and TRBJ2-2; 8 bases agree with TRBD2. The sample taken for sequencing was PBMCs. This TCR was sampled from a man aged 30 to 39 in good health and CMV-seropositive. CDR3 sequence: CASSSGGNTGELFF. The CDR3 bases are TGTGCCAGCAGTAGCGGGGGAAACACCGGGGAGCTGTTTTTT. The full variable domain, with the rest looked up from reference TRBV28 and TRBJ2-2, is DVKVTQSSRYLVKRTGEKVFLECVQDMDHENMFWYRQDPGLGLRLIYFSYDVKMKEKGDIPEGYSVSREKKERFSLILESASTNQTSMYLCASSSGGNTGELFFGEGSRLTVL.